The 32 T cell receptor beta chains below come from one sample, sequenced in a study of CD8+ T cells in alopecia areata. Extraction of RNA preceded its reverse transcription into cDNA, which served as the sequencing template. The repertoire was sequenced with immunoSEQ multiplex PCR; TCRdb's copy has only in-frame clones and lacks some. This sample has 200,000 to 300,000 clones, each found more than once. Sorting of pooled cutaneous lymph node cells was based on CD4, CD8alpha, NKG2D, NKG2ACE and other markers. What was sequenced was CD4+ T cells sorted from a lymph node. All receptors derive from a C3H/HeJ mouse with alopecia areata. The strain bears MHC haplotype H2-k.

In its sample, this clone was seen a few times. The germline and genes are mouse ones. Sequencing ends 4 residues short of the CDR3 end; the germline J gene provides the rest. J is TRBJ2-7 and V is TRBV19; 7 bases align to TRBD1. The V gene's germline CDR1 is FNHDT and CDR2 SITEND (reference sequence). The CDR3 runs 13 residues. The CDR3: CASSTRQGDEQYF. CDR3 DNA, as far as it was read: TGTGCCAGCAGTACCAGACAGGGAGAT.

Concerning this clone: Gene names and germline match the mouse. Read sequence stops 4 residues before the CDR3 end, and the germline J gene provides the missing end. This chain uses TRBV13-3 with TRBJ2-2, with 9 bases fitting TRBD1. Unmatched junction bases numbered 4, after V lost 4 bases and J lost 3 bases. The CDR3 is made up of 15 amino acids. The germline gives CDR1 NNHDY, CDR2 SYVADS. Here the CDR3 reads CASSQQGADTGQLYF. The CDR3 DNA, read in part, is TGTGCCAGCAGTCAACAGGGGGCGGACACCGGG.

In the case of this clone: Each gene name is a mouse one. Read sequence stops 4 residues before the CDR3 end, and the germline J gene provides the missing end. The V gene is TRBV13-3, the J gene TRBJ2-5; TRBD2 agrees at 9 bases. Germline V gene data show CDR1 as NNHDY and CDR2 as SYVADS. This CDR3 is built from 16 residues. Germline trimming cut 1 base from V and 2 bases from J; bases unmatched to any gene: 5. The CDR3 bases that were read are TGTGCCAGCAGTGATCCCTGGGGGGGTGCCCAAGAC. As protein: CASSDPWGGAQD. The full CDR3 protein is CASSDPWGGAQDTQYF.

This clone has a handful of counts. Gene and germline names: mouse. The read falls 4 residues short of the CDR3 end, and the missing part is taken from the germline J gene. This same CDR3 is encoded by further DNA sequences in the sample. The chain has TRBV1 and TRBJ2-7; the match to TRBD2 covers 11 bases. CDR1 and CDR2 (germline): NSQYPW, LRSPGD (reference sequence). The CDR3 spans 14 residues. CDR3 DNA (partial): TGCACCTGCAGTGCGGGGGACTGGGGGTAT. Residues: CTCSAGDWGY. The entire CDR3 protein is CTCSAGDWGYEQYF.

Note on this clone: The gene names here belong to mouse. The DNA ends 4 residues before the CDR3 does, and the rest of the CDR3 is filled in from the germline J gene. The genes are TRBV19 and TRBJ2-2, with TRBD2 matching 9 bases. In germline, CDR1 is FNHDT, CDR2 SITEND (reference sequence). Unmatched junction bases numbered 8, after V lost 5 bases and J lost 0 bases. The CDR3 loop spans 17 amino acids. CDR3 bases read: TGTGCCAGCAGACCTCCTGACTGGGGGACAAACACCGGG. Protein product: CASRPPDWGTNTG. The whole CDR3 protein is CASRPPDWGTNTGQLYF.

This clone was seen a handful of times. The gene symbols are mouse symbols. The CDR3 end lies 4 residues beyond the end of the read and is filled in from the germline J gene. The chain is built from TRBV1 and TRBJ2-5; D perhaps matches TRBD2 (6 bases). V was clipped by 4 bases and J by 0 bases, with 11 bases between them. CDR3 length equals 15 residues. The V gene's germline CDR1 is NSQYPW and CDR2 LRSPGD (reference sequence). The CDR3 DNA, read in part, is TGCACCTGCAGTGACGATTGGGGGAACCAAGAC. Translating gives CTCSDDWGNQD. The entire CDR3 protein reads CTCSDDWGNQDTQYF.

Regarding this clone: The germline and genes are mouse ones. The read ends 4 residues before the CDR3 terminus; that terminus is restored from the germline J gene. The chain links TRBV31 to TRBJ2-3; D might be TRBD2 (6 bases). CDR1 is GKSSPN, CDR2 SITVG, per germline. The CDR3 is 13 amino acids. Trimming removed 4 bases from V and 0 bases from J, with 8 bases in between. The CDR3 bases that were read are TGTGCCTGGAACTGGGATAGTGCAGAA. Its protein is CAWNWDSAE. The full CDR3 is CAWNWDSAETLYF.

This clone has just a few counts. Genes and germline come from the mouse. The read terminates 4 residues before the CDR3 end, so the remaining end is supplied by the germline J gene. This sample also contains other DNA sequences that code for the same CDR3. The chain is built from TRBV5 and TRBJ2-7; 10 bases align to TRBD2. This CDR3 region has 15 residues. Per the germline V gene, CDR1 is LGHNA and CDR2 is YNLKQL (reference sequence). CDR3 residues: CASSQAGTGEYEQYF. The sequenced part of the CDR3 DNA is TGTGCCAGCAGCCAAGCCGGGACTGGGGAATAT.

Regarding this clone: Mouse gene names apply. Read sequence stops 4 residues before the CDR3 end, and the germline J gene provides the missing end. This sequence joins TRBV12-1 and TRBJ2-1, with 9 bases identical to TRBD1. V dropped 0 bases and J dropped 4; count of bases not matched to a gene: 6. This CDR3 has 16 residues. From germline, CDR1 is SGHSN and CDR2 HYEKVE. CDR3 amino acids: CASSLSGTGIYAEQFF. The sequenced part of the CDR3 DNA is TGTGCCAGCTCTCTCTCCGGGACAGGGATTTATGCT. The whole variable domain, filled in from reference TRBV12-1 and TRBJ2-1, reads DSGVVQSPRHIIKEKGGRSVLTCIPISGHSNVVWYQQTLGKELKFLIQHYEKVERDKGFLPSRFSVQQFDDYHSEMNMSALELEDSAMYFCASSLSGTGIYAEQFFGPGTRLTVL.

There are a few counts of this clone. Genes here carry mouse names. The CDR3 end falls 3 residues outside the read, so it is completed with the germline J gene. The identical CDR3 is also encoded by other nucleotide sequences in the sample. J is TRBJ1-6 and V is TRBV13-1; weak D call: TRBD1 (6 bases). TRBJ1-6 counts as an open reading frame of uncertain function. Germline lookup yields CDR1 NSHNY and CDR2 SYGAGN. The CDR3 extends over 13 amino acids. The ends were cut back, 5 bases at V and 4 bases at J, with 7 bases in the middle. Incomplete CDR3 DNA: TGTGCCAGCAGCGGGACATATAATTCGCCC. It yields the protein CASSGTYNSP. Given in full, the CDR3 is CASSGTYNSPLYF.

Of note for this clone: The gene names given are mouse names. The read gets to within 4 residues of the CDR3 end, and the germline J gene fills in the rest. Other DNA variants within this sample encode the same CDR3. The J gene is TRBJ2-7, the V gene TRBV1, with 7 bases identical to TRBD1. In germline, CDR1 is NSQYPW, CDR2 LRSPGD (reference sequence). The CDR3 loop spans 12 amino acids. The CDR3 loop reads CTCSADRDEQYF. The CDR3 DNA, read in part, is TGCACCTGCAGTGCCGACAGGGAT. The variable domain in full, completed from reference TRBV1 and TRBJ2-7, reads VTLLEQNPRWRLVPRGQAVNLRCILKNSQYPWMSWYQQDLQKQLQWLFTLRSPGDKEVKSLPGADYLATRVTDTELRLQVANMSQGRTLYCTCSADRDEQYFGPGTRLTVL.

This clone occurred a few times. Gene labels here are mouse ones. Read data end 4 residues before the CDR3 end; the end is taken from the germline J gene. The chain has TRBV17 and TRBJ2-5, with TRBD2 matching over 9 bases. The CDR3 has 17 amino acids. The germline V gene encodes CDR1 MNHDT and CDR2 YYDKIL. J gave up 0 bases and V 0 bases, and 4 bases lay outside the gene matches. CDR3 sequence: CASSRDLGGDNQDTQYF. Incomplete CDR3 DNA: TGTGCTAGCAGTAGAGATCTGGGGGGGGATAACCAAGAC.

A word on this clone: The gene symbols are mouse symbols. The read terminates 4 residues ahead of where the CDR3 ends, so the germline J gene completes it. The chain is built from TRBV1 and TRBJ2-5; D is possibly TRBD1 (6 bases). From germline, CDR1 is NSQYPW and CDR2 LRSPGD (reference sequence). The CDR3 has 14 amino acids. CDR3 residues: CTCSDRRGGDTQYF. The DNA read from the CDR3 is TGCACCTGCAGTGACCGCAGGGGAGGAGAC.

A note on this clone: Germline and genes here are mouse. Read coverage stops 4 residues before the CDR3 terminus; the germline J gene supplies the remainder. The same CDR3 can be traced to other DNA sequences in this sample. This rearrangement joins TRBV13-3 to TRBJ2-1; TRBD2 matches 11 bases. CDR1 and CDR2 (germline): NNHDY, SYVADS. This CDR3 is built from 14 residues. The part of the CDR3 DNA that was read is TGTGCCAGCAGCCCTGACTGGGGGGGAGCT. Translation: CASSPDWGGA. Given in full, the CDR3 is CASSPDWGGAEQFF.

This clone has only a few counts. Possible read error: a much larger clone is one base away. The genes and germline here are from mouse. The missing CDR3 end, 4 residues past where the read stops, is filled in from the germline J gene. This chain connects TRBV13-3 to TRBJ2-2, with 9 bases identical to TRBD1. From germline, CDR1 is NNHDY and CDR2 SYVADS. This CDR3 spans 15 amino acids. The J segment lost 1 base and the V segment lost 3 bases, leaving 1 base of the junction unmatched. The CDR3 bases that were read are TGTGCCAGCAGTGTGGACAGGGGAAACACCGGG. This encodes CASSVDRGNTG. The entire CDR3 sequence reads CASSVDRGNTGQLYF.

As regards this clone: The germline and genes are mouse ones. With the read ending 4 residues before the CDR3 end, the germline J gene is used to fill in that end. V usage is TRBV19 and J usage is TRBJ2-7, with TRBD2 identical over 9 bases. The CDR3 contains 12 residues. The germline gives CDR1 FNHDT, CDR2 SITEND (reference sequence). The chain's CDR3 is CASTDWGYEQYF. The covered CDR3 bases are TGTGCCAGCACCGACTGGGGGTAT.

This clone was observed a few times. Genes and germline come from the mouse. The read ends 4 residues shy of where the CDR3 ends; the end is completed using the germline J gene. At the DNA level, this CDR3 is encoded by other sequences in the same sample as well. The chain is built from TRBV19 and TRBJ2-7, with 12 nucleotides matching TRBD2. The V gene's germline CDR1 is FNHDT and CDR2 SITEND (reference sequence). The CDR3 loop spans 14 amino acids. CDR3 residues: CASRPGLGGYEQYF. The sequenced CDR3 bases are TGTGCCAGCAGGCCGGGACTGGGGGGTTAT.

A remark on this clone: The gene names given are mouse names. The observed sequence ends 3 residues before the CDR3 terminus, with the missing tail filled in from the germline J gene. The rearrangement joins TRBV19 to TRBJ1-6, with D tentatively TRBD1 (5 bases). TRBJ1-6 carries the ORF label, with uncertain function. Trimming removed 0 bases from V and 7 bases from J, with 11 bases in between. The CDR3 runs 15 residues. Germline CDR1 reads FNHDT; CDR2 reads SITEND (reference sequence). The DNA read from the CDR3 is TGTGCCAGCAGTATAGAATTCAGGGTGAATTCGCCC. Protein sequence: CASSIEFRVNSP. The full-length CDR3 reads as CASSIEFRVNSPLYF.

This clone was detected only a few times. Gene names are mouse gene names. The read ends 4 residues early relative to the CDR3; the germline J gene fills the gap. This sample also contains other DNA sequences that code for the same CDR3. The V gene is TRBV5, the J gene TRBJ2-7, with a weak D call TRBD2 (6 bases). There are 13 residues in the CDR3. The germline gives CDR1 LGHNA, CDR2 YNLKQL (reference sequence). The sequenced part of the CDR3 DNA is TGTGCCAGCAGCCATCGGGACTTTTAT. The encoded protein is CASSHRDFY. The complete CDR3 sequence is CASSHRDFYEQYF.

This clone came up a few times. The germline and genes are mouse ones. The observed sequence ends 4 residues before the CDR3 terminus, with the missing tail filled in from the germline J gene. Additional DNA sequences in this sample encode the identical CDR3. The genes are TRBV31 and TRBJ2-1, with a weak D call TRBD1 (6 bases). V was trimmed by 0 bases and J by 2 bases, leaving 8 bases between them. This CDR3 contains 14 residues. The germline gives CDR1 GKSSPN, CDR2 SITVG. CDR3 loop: CAWSLPGDYAEQFF. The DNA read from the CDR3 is TGTGCCTGGAGTCTACCAGGGGACTATGCT.

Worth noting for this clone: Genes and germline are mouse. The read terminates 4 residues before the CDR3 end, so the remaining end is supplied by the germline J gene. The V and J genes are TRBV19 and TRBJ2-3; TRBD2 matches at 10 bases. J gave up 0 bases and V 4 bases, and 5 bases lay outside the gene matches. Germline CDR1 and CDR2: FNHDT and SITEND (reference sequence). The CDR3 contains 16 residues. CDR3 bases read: TGTGCCAGCAGTCGACTGGGGGGCTCTAGTGCAGAA. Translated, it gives CASSRLGGSSAE. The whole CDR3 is CASSRLGGSSAETLYF.

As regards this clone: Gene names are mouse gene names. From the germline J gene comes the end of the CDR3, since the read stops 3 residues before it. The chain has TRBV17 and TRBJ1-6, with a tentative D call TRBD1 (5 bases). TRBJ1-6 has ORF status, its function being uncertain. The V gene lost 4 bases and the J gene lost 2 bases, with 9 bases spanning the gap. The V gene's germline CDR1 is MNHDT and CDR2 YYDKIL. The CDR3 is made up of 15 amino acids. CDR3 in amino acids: CASSMGRAYNSPLYF. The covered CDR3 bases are TGTGCTAGCAGTATGGGCAGGGCCTATAATTCGCCC.

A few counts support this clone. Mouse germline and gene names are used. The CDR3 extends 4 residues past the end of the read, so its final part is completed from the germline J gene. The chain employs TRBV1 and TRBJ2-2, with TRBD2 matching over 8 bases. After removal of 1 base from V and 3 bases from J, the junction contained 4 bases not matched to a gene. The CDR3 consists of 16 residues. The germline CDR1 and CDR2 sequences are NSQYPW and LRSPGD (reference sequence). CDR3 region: CTCSAVGGAYTGQLYF. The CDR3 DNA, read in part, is TGCACCTGCAGTGCAGTCGGGGGGGCTTACACCGGG. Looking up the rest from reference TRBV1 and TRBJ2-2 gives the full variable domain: VTLLEQNPRWRLVPRGQAVNLRCILKNSQYPWMSWYQQDLQKQLQWLFTLRSPGDKEVKSLPGADYLATRVTDTELRLQVANMSQGRTLYCTCSAVGGAYTGQLYFGEGSKLTVL.

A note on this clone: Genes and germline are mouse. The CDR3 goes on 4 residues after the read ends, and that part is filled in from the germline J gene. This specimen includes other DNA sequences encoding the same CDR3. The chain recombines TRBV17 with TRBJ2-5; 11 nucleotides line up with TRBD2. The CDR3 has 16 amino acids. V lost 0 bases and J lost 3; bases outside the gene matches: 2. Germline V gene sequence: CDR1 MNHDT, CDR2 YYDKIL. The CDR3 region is CASSRDGTGGQDTQYF. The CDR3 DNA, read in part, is TGTGCTAGCAGTAGAGATGGGACTGGGGGTCAAGAC. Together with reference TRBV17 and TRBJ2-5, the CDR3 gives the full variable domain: DTTVKQNPRYKLARVGKPVNLICSQTMNHDTMYWYQKKPNQAPKLLLFYYDKILNREADTFEKFQSSRPNNSFCSLYIGSAGLEYSAMYLCASSRDGTGGQDTQYFGPGTRLLVL.

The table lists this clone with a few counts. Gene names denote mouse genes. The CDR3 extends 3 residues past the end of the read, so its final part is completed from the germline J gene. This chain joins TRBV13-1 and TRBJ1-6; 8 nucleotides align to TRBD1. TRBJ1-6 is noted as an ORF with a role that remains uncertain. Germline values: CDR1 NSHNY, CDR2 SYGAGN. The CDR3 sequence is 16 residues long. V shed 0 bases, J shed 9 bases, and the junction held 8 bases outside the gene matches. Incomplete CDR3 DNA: TGTGCCAGCAGTGATGCCCGGACAGGGATGGGTTCGCCC. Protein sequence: CASSDARTGMGSP. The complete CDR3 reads CASSDARTGMGSPLYF.

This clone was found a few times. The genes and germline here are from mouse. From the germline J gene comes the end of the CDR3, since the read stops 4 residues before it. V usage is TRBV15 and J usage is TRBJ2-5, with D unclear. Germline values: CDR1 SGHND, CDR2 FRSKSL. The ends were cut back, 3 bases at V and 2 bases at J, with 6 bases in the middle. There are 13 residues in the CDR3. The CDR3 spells CASSFHCQDTQYF. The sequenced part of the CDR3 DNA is TGTGCCAGCAGTTTCCACTGCCAAGAC. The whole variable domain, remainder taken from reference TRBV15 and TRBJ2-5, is DAGVTQTPRHEVAEKGQTIILKCEPVSGHNDLFWYRQTKIQGLELLSYFRSKSLMEDGGAFKDRFKAEMLNSSFSTLKIQPTEPKDSAVYLCASSFHCQDTQYFGPGTRLLVL.

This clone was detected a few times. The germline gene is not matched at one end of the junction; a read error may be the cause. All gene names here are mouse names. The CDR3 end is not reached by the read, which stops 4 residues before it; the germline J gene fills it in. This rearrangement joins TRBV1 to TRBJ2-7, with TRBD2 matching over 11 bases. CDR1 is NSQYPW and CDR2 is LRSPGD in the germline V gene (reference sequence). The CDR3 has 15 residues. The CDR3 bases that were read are TGCACCTGCAATGCAGACTGGGGGGGGAACTAT. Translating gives CTCNADWGGNY. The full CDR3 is CTCNADWGGNYEQYF. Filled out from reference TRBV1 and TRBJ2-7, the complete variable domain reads VTLLEQNPRWRLVPRGQAVNLRCILKNSQYPWMSWYQQDLQKQLQWLFTLRSPGDKEVKSLPGADYLATRVTDTELRLQVANMSQGRTLYCTCNADWGGNYEQYFGPGTRLTVL.

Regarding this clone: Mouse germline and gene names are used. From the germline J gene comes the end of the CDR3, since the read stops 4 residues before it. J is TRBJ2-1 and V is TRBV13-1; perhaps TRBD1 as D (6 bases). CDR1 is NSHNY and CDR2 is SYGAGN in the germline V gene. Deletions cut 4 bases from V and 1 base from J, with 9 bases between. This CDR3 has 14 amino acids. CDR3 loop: CASSQTGNYAEQFF. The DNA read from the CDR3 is TGTGCCAGCAGTCAGACAGGAAACTATGCT.

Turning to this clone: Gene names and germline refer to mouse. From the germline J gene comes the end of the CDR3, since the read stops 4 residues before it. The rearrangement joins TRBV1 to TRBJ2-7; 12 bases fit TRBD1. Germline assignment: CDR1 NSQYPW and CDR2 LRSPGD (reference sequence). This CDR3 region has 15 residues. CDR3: CTCSSGTGGWNEQYF. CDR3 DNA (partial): TGCACCTGCAGTTCCGGGACAGGGGGCTGGAAT.

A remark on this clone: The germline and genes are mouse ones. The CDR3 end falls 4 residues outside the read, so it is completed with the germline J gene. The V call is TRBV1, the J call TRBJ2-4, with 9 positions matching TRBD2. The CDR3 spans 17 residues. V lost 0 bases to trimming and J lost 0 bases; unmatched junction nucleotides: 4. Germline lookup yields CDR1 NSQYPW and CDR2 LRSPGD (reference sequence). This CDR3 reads CTCSADPGGGSQNTLYF. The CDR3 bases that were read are TGCACCTGCAGTGCAGATCCTGGGGGGGGTAGTCAAAAC.

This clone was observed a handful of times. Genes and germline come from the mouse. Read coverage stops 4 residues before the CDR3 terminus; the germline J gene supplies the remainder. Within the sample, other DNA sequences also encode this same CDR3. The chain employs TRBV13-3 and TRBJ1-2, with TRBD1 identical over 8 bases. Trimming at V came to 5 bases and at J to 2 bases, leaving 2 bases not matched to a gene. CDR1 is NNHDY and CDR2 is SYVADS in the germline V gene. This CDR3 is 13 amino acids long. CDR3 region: CASSRDRNSDYTF. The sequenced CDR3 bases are TGTGCCAGCAGCAGGGACAGGAACTCC.

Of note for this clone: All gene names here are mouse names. CDR3 bases read: TGTGCCAGCAAGATAAGAGGACTGGGGAGAGGTGCAGAA. Its translation is CASKIRGLGRGAE. The whole CDR3 protein is CASKIRGLGRGAETLYF. The rearrangement links TRBV19 to TRBJ2-3, with 9 bases identical to TRBD2. The read is 4 residues too short to cover the CDR3 end, so that end is filled in from the germline J gene. The J segment lost 1 base and the V segment lost 6 bases, leaving 12 bases of the junction unmatched. Germline CDR1 FNHDT, CDR2 SITEND (reference sequence). The CDR3 loop spans 17 amino acids.